This T cell receptor beta chain was captured in a study of T cells in Graves' hyperthyroidism and ophthalmopathy. Study context: Peripheral blood was obtained at initial diagnosis, preceding any treatment.

Researchers took RNA transcripts and amplified the TCR beta CDR3 regions from them. Primed by the HTBI set, a first-round RT-PCR was run on the TCR CDR3. TCRdb re-analysed the multiplex PCR reads in MiXCR, keeping a single row per CDR3 protein. Of around 350,000 distinct CDR3 sequences in the sample, roughly an eighth were seen once. Study conclusions and caveats: Ophthalmopathy and stable hyperthyroidism were told apart by a 13 V-J model. Also found in blood were most expanded thyroid clonotypes above 0.001.

Germline CDR1 reads LGHDT; CDR2 reads YNNKEL (reference sequence). Trimming cost V 4 bases and J 4 bases, with 10 bases left between them. The CDR3 has 14 amino acids. Uncontrolled infection, other autoimmune disease, pregnancy and lactation each barred patients from inclusion. This clonotype came up many times. Its specificity is unknown. The receptor was derived from a woman aged 18 to 35 with Graves' hyperthyroidism. The chain is built from TRBV3-1 and TRBJ2-2; the D is unclear. The source material was blood. CDR3 amino acids: CASSPLERTGELFF. CDR3 sequence (DNA): TGTGCCAGCAGCCCGCTCGAGCGCACCGGGGAGCTGTTTTTT.